Shown below are 3 T cell receptor beta chains from a single sample sequenced in a study of blood T cell repertoires in COVID-19. Assay used: immunoSEQ multiplex PCR; TCRdb lists only in-frame clones, some missing. The sample gives over 150,000 clones, roughly nine tenths of which show up once; more than 20% is in the top ten. The sequenced sample consisted of peripheral blood. The receptors were sampled from a man in his 70s with active or convalescent COVID-19.

This clone was counted between two and nine times. The chain employs TRBV2 and TRBJ1-5, with D unclear. Trimming took off 2 bases at V and 10 bases at J, with 9 bases between the two ends. The CDR3 extends over 12 amino acids. The germline CDR1 and CDR2 sequences are SNHLY and FYNNEI. CDR3 bases: TGTGCCAGCAGTGAACTGGTGGCACCCCAGCATTTT. It specifies CASSELVAPQHF.

This chain uses TRBV30 with TRBJ1-4, with D unresolved. Germline V lookup: CDR1 GTSNPN, CDR2 SVGIG (reference sequence). Between the trimmed V and J ends, which lost 1 base and 5 bases, there was a span of 2 bases. The CDR3 extends over 11 amino acids. The CDR3 bases are TGTGCCTGGAGTGCGAATGAAAAACTGTTTTTT. Translation gives CAWSANEKLFF.

This chain uses TRBV18 with TRBJ1-4; TRBD1 aligns across 7 bases. Germline V CDR1 and CDR2: KGHSH, LQKENI. The CDR3 runs to 15 residues. V shed 3 bases and J 7 bases; nucleotides not matched to a gene: 8. The CDR3 bases are TGTGCCAGCTCACCCCAGACAGGGATGGCTGAAAAACTGTTTTTT. Amino acid sequence: CASSPQTGMAEKLFF.